Listed here is a single TCR beta chain. The sample originates from a study of cytotoxic CD8 clonotypes in ibrutinib-treated CLL. Study details: The authors obtained response samples at a median of approximately 11 months of treatment, range 6 to 36.

Only in-frame clones appear in the TCRdb table, and some are missing; sequencing was by immunoSEQ multiplex PCR. The sample records around 310,000 clones, about 80% being singletons. This CDR3 region has 15 residues. This receptor was obtained from a human donor with chronic lymphocytic leukemia. The material sequenced was PBMCs, taken before ibrutinib treatment. The chain joins TRBV12-2 to TRBJ2-3; TRBD2, the table's D call, was not compared with the DNA. TRBV12-2 is reported as a pseudogene. DNA for the CDR3: TGTGCAAGTCGCCACAGCGGGGGTGGGACAGATACGCAGTATTTT. Its protein is CASRHSGGGTDTQYF.